The subject of this entry is one TCR beta chain. This entry is derived from a study of blood T cell repertoires in COVID-19. Original methodology: Amplifying reference gene primers gave estimates of nucleated cell counts. TCRdb's copy holds only in-frame clones and misses some; the assay was immunoSEQ multiplex PCR. V, J and clone size reflect that table, while D and trimming were determined from the DNA. The repertoire holds 350,000 to 450,000 clones, with roughly nine tenths as singletons. Residents of about two dozen US areas, aged roughly 18 to 95 years, made up the participants. Each participant's cohort was designated according to participant-reported clinical history. Participants in the exposed group had met a COVID-19 case in the 2 weeks before joining the study. Sequenced: PBMCs or T cells enriched from blood (not recorded which). This TCR derives from a woman in her forties who had been exposed to COVID-19.

The chain's CDR3 is CASSATGLAGIGGELFF. The CDR3 DNA reads as TGTGCCAGCAGCGCCACGGGACTAGCGGGGATAGGCGGGGAGCTGTTTTTT. J is TRBJ2-2 and V is TRBV2; the match to TRBD2 covers 13 bases. The CDR3 sequence is 17 residues long. Germline CDR1 reads SNHLY; CDR2 reads FYNNEI. J was trimmed by 7 bases and V by 6 bases; bases with no gene match: 11. The variable domain in full, completed from reference TRBV2 and TRBJ2-2, reads EPEVTQTPSHQVTQMGQEVILRCVPISNHLYFYWYRQILGQKVEFLVSFYNNEISEKSEIFDDQFSVERPDGSNFTLKIRSTKLEDSAMYFCASSATGLAGIGGELFFGEGSRLTVL.